The 28 T cell receptor beta chains listed next were all sequenced from one sample in a study of cytomegalovirus exposure and HLA in healthy donors. Measured with immunoSEQ multiplex PCR; TCRdb has only the in-frame clones, and not every one. The table shows tens of thousands of clones, with 75% to 95% occurring only once. The sample comprised PBMCs. The receptors come from a man aged 18 to 29 in good health and CMV-seronegative.

The CDR3 region is CASSGSGQISSNQPQHF. The CDR3, as DNA: TGTGCCAGCAGTGGGTCGGGACAGATTAGCAGCAATCAGCCCCAGCATTTT. The genes are TRBV6-1 and TRBJ1-5; 7 nucleotides align to TRBD1. J gave up 1 base and V 4 bases, and 10 bases lay outside the gene matches. CDR1 and CDR2 from the germline V gene are MNHNS and SASEGT. The CDR3 loop spans 17 amino acids.

This chain connects TRBV5-1 to TRBJ1-2; TRBD1 agrees at 7 bases. Trimming removed 1 base from V and 4 bases from J; junction bases left unmatched: 1. Germline-derived CDR1 and CDR2 are SGHRS and YFSETQ. CDR3 size: 13 residues. Written as DNA, the CDR3 is TGCGCCAGCAGCTTGTCAGGGGGCTATGGCTACACCTTC. Protein product: CASSLSGGYGYTF.

In this sample, this clone turned up a few times. The J gene is TRBJ1-5, the V gene TRBV2; no clear D gene. Germline CDR1 SNHLY, CDR2 FYNNEI. V shed 5 bases and J shed 4 bases, with 12 bases lying between them. The CDR3 runs 14 residues. In DNA form, the CDR3 reads TGTGCCAGCAGTAAATGGGAGGGAAATCAGCCCCAGCATTTT. Translation gives CASSKWEGNQPQHF.

J is TRBJ2-1 and V is TRBV4-2; D not resolved. Germline assignment: CDR1 LGHNA and CDR2 YNFKEQ. V was clipped by 3 bases and J by 4 bases, with 10 bases between them. CDR3 length: 14 amino acids. CDR3 DNA sequence: TGTGCCAGCAGCCAGCCTGAGAGTTACAATGAGCAGTTCTTC. Translating gives CASSQPESYNEQFF.

The chain combines TRBV2 with TRBJ1-5; 8 bases are shared with TRBD1. The CDR3 extends over 14 amino acids. The J segment lost 8 bases and the V segment lost 9 bases, leaving 12 bases of the junction unmatched. Germline values: CDR1 SNHLY, CDR2 FYNNEI. CDR3 bases: TGTGCCAGAGGGGGCCGGGACAGGACTGAGCCCCAGCATTTT. Protein product: CARGGRDRTEPQHF.

Details on this clone: Other DNA sequences in this specimen translate into the identical CDR3. The chain joins TRBV7-9 to TRBJ1-5; possibly TRBD1 for D (6 bases). V was trimmed by 5 bases and J by 3 bases, leaving 11 bases between them. Germline V gene lookup returns CDR1 SEHNR and CDR2 FQNEAQ (reference sequence). The CDR3 extends over 14 amino acids. CDR3 coding DNA: TGTGCCAGCAGCAAACAGGGCAACAATCAGCCCCAGCATTTT. It specifies CASSKQGNNQPQHF.

The gene calls are TRBV10-3 and TRBJ2-5; the D gene is possibly TRBD2 (5 bases). CDR3 length: 17 residues. Germline V gene sequence: CDR1 ENHRY, CDR2 SYGVKD. Trimming took off 0 bases at V and 5 bases at J, with 19 bases between the two ends. The CDR3 loop is CAISESKLDGKRETQYF. CDR3 DNA: TGTGCCATCAGTGAGTCGAAGCTTGACGGGAAAAGGGAGACCCAGTACTTC.

The chain combines TRBV6-1 with TRBJ2-6; perhaps TRBD1 as D (6 bases). Germline-derived CDR1 and CDR2 are MNHNS and SASEGT. The CDR3 is 15 residues long. The V end lost 2 bases, the J end lost 1 base, and 6 bases lay between the germline ends. The CDR3 is CASSEQGSGANVLTF. The CDR3 region has the DNA TGTGCCAGCAGTGAACAGGGGTCTGGGGCCAACGTCCTGACTTTC.

V is TRBV5-8 and J is TRBJ2-5, with D unclear. CDR3 length equals 13 residues. Germline V gene lookup returns CDR1 SGHTS and CDR2 YDEGEE. V was clipped by 1 base and J by 3 bases, with 7 bases between them. The CDR3: CASSLYTEETQYF. CDR3 DNA sequence: TGTGCCAGCAGCTTGTACACAGAAGAGACCCAGTACTTC.

V and J are TRBV6-5 and TRBJ2-4, with a tentative D call TRBD2 (5 bases). The V gene lost 5 bases and the J gene lost 0 bases, with 11 bases spanning the gap. The CDR3 covers 15 residues. Per germline, CDR1 MNHEY and CDR2 SVGAGI. The CDR3 DNA reads TGTGCCAGCAGTCGGGGAAAAGGAGCCAAAAACATTCAGTACTTC. Its protein is CASSRGKGAKNIQYF.

The V and J genes are TRBV5-8 and TRBJ2-5; the match to TRBD1 covers 7 bases. Germline CDR1 is SGHTS and CDR2 is YDEGEE. CDR3 length: 17 amino acids. The V gene end was trimmed by 0 bases and the J gene end by 5 bases; junction bases not matched to a gene: 13. For the CDR3, the DNA is TGTGCCAGCAGCTTGGGCCCCCCCTTAGGGGGCCGGGAGACCCAGTACTTC. It yields the protein CASSLGPPLGGRETQYF.

The CDR3 region has the DNA TGTGCCAGCAACAGGGGGCTTGAAAAACTGTTTTTT. Amino acid sequence: CASNRGLEKLFF. The chain couples TRBV2 to TRBJ1-4; 9 bases map to TRBD1. Germline V gene sequence: CDR1 SNHLY, CDR2 FYNNEI. There are 12 residues in the CDR3. The ends lost 7 bases at V and 7 bases at J; junction bases unmatched: 1. Full variable domain (rest looked up from reference TRBV2 and TRBJ1-4): EPEVTQTPSHQVTQMGQEVILRCVPISNHLYFYWYRQILGQKVEFLVSFYNNEISEKSEIFDDQFSVERPDGSNFTLKIRSTKLEDSAMYFCASNRGLEKLFFGSGTQLSVL.

This chain uses TRBV28 with TRBJ2-3; no definite D call. Trimming removed 6 bases at V and 4 bases at J, with 5 bases between. In germline, CDR1 is MDHEN, CDR2 SYDVKM. The CDR3 is 11 amino acids. CDR3 amino acids: CASSSADTQYF. CDR3 bases: TGTGCCAGCAGCTCCGCAGATACGCAGTATTTT. The full variable domain, in which reference TRBV28 and TRBJ2-3 provide the parts outside the CDR3, is DVKVTQSSRYLVKRTGEKVFLECVQDMDHENMFWYRQDPGLGLRLIYFSYDVKMKEKGDIPEGYSVSREKKERFSLILESASTNQTSMYLCASSSADTQYFGPGTRLTVL.

V is TRBV6-6 and J is TRBJ2-7, with 9 bases identical to TRBD1. This CDR3 comprises 14 residues. Trimming cost V 5 bases and J 2 bases; bases outside gene matches: 4. Germline V gene lookup returns CDR1 MNHNY and CDR2 SVGAGI (reference sequence). CDR3 in amino acids: CASSGGTGPYEQYF. Written as DNA, the CDR3 is TGTGCCAGCAGTGGAGGGACAGGGCCCTACGAGCAGTACTTC.

This chain links TRBV28 with TRBJ1-5, with no clear D. V lost 3 bases to trimming and J lost 0 bases, with 9 bases between them. This CDR3 spans 15 amino acids. Germline V gene sequence: CDR1 MDHEN, CDR2 SYDVKM. The CDR3 spells CASSFLEDSNQPQHF. Here the CDR3 DNA reads TGTGCCAGCAGTTTCCTTGAGGATAGCAATCAGCCCCAGCATTTT.

The chain employs TRBV7-2 and TRBJ2-2; possibly TRBD1 for D (6 bases). V was pared by 0 bases and J by 0 bases, with 8 bases between. CDR3 length: 16 amino acids. Germline-derived CDR1 and CDR2 are SGHTA and FQGNSA. The CDR3 reads CASSLAGTPNTGELFF. CDR3 nucleotides: TGTGCCAGCAGCTTAGCTGGGACACCGAACACCGGGGAGCTGTTTTTT.

Judged by abundance, this clone is large. The V and J genes are TRBV7-2 and TRBJ2-7; D gene unclear. CDR3 length equals 15 residues. Trimming left V 2 bases short and J 0 bases short, with 11 bases between. Germline V gene data show CDR1 as SGHTA and CDR2 as FQGNSA. DNA of the CDR3: TGTGCCAGCAGCTTAACCCACAGAACCTCCTACGAGCAGTACTTC. Its translation: CASSLTHRTSYEQYF.

This clone has a single count. This sequence joins TRBV19 and TRBJ2-7; D gene ambiguous. Trimming took off 7 bases at V and 0 bases at J, with 10 bases between the two ends. Per germline, CDR1 LNHDA and CDR2 SQIVND (reference sequence). CDR3 size: 13 residues. DNA for the CDR3: TGTGCCAGTACTAGAGGCCCCTCCTACGAGCAGTACTTC. The encoded protein is CASTRGPSYEQYF.

The chain employs TRBV7-2 and TRBJ1-2; 8 nucleotides match TRBD1. The V and J ends lost 5 bases and 5 bases, in that order; junction bases with no gene match: 7. The germline gives CDR1 SGHTA, CDR2 FQGNSA. The CDR3 contains 14 residues. The CDR3 here is CASSRTGLSYGYTF. The CDR3 region has the DNA TGTGCCAGCAGCCGGACAGGGTTATCGTATGGCTACACCTTC.

CDR3 sequence reads: CASSYWAGPDPGEQFF. The CDR3 DNA is TGTGCCAGCAGTTACTGGGCGGGACCCGACCCAGGGGAGCAGTTCTTC. The V gene is TRBV6-5, the J gene TRBJ2-1; D is perhaps TRBD2 (6 bases). V was pared by 1 base and J by 10 bases, with 20 bases between. Germline CDR1 reads MNHEY; CDR2 reads SVGAGI. This CDR3 spans 16 amino acids.

This clone was detected only a few times. V and J are TRBV4-2 and TRBJ2-7, with 8 bases identical to TRBD1. Trimming cost V 3 bases and J 3 bases; bases outside gene matches: 10. The length of the CDR3 is 16 residues. The germline V gene encodes CDR1 LGHNA and CDR2 YNFKEQ. The CDR3 DNA sequence: TGTGCCAGCAGCCAGAATTTTGGCAGGGGGCACTACGAGCAGTACTTC. This encodes CASSQNFGRGHYEQYF.

V and J are TRBV2 and TRBJ2-1, with D possibly TRBD2 on 6 matching bases. Trimming pared 3 bases from V and 7 bases from J, leaving 10 bases between. The CDR3 extends over 13 amino acids. Germline lookup yields CDR1 SNHLY and CDR2 FYNNEI. The CDR3 region has the DNA TGTGCCAGCAGTGATGGGGACTGGAATGAGCAGTTCTTC. Translating it yields CASSDGDWNEQFF.

The V call is TRBV29-1, the J call TRBJ2-7; D perhaps matches TRBD2 (5 bases). The CDR3 is made up of 13 amino acids. Trimming took off 3 bases at V and 1 base at J, with 10 bases between the two ends. The germline V gene encodes CDR1 SQVTM and CDR2 ANQGSEA. The CDR3 sequence: CSVEAGESYEQYF. The CDR3 bases are TGCAGCGTTGAGGCGGGTGAGTCCTACGAGCAGTACTTC.

The rearrangement joins TRBV7-9 to TRBJ1-1; 10 nucleotides match TRBD1. The germline gives CDR1 SEHNR, CDR2 FQNEAQ (reference sequence). The V gene end was trimmed by 5 bases and the J gene end by 4 bases; junction bases not matched to a gene: 4. The CDR3 spans 14 residues. The CDR3 reads CASSRQGALTEAFF. CDR3 nucleotide sequence: TGTGCCAGCAGCCGACAGGGGGCGCTCACTGAAGCTTTCTTT. Drawing the rest from reference TRBV7-9 and TRBJ1-1, the complete variable domain is DTGVSQNPRHKITKRGQNVTFRCDPISEHNRLYWYRQTLGQGPEFLTYFQNEAQLEKSRLLSDRFSAERPKGSFSTLEIQRTEQGDSAMYLCASSRQGALTEAFFGQGTRLTVV.

This clone was detected only once. V is TRBV5-4 and J is TRBJ2-7; 9 bases line up with TRBD2. The CDR3 sequence is 15 residues long. V shed 4 bases and J 3 bases; nucleotides not matched to a gene: 8. Germline V gene lookup returns CDR1 SGHNT and CDR2 YYREEE (reference sequence). The CDR3: CASSPPETSGYEQYF. In DNA, the CDR3 is TGTGCCAGCAGCCCCCCCGAGACTAGCGGCTACGAGCAGTACTTC. The full variable domain, with the rest looked up from reference TRBV5-4 and TRBJ2-7, is ETGVTQSPTHLIKTRGQQVTLRCSSQSGHNTVSWYQQALGQGPQFIFQYYREEENGRGNFPPRFSGLQFPNYSSELNVNALELDDSALYLCASSPPETSGYEQYFGPGTRLTVT.

Points on this clone: A read error may account for a junction end that differs from germline. The rearrangement joins TRBV7-7 to TRBJ2-3; TRBD2 aligns across 7 bases. Germline V gives CDR1 SSHAT, CDR2 FNYEAQ (reference sequence). The CDR3 covers 13 residues. CDR3 loop: CASSFGGADTQYF. CDR3 sequence (DNA): TGTGCTAGCAGCTTTGGGGGGGCAGATACGCAGTATTTT.

The chain uses TRBV29-1 and TRBJ1-5, with D perhaps matching TRBD1 (6 bases). The CDR3 totals 13 residues. Trimming stripped 7 bases from V and 4 bases from J, with 14 bases between. The germline V gene has CDR1 SQVTM and CDR2 ANQGSEA. The chain's CDR3 is CSAGTSYNQPQHF. The DNA for the CDR3 is TGCAGCGCCGGGACATCCTATAATCAGCCCCAGCATTTT.

The chain links TRBV4-1 to TRBJ2-7; TRBD1 might be the D (5 bases). The CDR3 runs 16 residues. Looked up from germline, CDR1 is MGHRA and CDR2 is YSYEKL. V shed 0 bases and J shed 3 bases, with 15 bases lying between them. The CDR3 coding sequence is TGCGCCAGCAGCCAAGATCCCCTGGACATCCTCTACGAGCAGTACTTC. Translation: CASSQDPLDILYEQYF.